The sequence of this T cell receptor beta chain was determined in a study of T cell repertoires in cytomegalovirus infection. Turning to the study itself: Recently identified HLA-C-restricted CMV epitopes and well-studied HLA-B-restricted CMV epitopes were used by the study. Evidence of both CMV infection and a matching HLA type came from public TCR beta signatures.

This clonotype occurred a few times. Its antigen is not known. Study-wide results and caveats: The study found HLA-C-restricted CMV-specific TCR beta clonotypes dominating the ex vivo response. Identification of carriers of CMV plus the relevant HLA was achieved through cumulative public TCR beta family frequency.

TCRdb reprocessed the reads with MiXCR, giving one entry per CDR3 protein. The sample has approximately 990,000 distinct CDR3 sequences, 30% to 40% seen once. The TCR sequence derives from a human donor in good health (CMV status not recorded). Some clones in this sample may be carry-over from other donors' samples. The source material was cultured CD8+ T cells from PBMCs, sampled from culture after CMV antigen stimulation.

This chain's CDR3 is CASSFQTGENTEAFF. In nucleotides, the CDR3 is TGTGCCAGCAGTTTTCAGACAGGGGAGAACACTGAAGCTTTCTTT. The V and J genes are TRBV27 and TRBJ1-1, with TRBD1 matching 8 bases. Trimming cost V 3 bases and J 1 base; bases outside gene matches: 4. The CDR3 sequence is 15 residues long. The germline CDR1 and CDR2 sequences are MNHEY and SMNVEV (reference sequence).